Listed here are 29 T cell receptor beta chains from one sample, sequenced in a study of blood T cell repertoires in COVID-19. TCRdb's table, derived via immunoSEQ multiplex PCR, lists solely in-frame clones and lacks some. Of under 450,000 clones listed, roughly 87% are singletons. The sequencing sample was made of PBMCs or T cells enriched from blood (not recorded which). The source of these receptors is a woman in her forties or fifties who had recovered from COVID-19.

The chain carries TRBV11-2 and TRBJ2-5, with TRBD2 matching over 14 bases. V was pared by 0 bases and J by 5 bases, with 8 bases of the junction left unmatched. Germline V gene sequence: CDR1 SGHAT, CDR2 FQNNGV. CDR3 length: 18 residues. CDR3 nucleotide sequence: TGTGCCAGCAGCTTAGATCAGTTCGGGACTAGCGGGGGTGAGACCCAGTACTTC. Amino acids: CASSLDQFGTSGGETQYF. The entire variable domain, with the rest obtained from reference TRBV11-2 and TRBJ2-5, is as follows: EAGVAQSPRYKIIEKRQSVAFWCNPISGHATLYWYQQILGQGPKLLIQFQNNGVVDDSQLPKDRFSAERLKGVDSTLKIQPAKLEDSAVYLCASSLDQFGTSGGETQYFGPGTRLLVL.

This clone was seen a handful of times. For the CDR3, the DNA is TGTGCCAGCAGTGAGGGACTAGCCCCCATTGAGCAGTTCTTC. Translating it yields CASSEGLAPIEQFF. The J gene is TRBJ2-1, the V gene TRBV2, with TRBD2 identical over 9 bases. This CDR3 is 14 amino acids long. Germline-derived CDR1 and CDR2 are SNHLY and FYNNEI. V was pared by 3 bases and J by 9 bases, with 6 bases of the junction left unmatched. The variable domain in full, completed from reference TRBV2 and TRBJ2-1, reads EPEVTQTPSHQVTQMGQEVILRCVPISNHLYFYWYRQILGQKVEFLVSFYNNEISEKSEIFDDQFSVERPDGSNFTLKIRSTKLEDSAMYFCASSEGLAPIEQFFGPGTRLTVL.

Comment on this clone: This sample includes further DNA sequences coding for the same CDR3. The rearrangement joins TRBV29-1 to TRBJ1-6; weak D call: TRBD1 (5 bases). The V end lost 6 bases, the J end lost 6 bases, and 12 bases lay between the germline ends. This CDR3 comprises 13 residues. Germline V gene lookup returns CDR1 SQVTM and CDR2 ANQGSEA. CDR3 in DNA: TGCAGCGTACGCCAGGGTTCTAATTCACCCCTCCACTTT. Amino acids: CSVRQGSNSPLHF.

This rearrangement joins TRBV6-5 to TRBJ1-5, with no clear D. With 5 bases removed from V and 4 bases from J, the gap between germline ends came to 12 bases. Germline V CDR1 and CDR2: MNHEY, SVGAGI. The CDR3 is 14 residues long. Here the CDR3 DNA reads TGTGCCAGCAGTAGGTCCGGGGAAAATCAGCCCCAGCATTTT. It specifies CASSRSGENQPQHF.

V is TRBV27 and J is TRBJ1-1, with 10 bases matching TRBD1. Losses at the gene ends were 9 bases for V and 6 bases for J; bases not matched to a gene: 7. The CDR3 is made up of 13 amino acids. The germline CDR1 and CDR2 sequences are MNHEY and SMNVEV (reference sequence). The CDR3 loop reads CASQGQGSPEAFF. Written as DNA, the CDR3 is TGTGCCAGTCAGGGACAGGGGTCTCCTGAAGCTTTCTTT.

This chain links TRBV2 with TRBJ1-2; 9 positions agree with TRBD1. Germline CDR1 SNHLY, CDR2 FYNNEI. CDR3 length: 13 residues. The V gene end was trimmed by 6 bases and the J gene end by 8 bases; junction bases not matched to a gene: 7. CDR3 coding DNA: TGTGCCAGCAGGGGAAGGACAGGGGACGGCTACACCTTC. It encodes CASRGRTGDGYTF. Using reference TRBV2 and TRBJ1-2 for the parts outside the CDR3, the full variable domain is EPEVTQTPSHQVTQMGQEVILRCVPISNHLYFYWYRQILGQKVEFLVSFYNNEISEKSEIFDDQFSVERPDGSNFTLKIRSTKLEDSAMYFCASRGRTGDGYTFGSGTRLTVV.

This sequence joins TRBV10-3 and TRBJ1-1, with 8 nucleotides matching TRBD1. Trimming cost V 3 bases and J 4 bases; bases outside gene matches: 7. Germline assignment: CDR1 ENHRY and CDR2 SYGVKD. The CDR3 totals 15 residues. The CDR3: CAISDSGGRGTEAFF. Written as DNA, the CDR3 is TGTGCCATCAGTGACTCAGGGGGCCGGGGCACTGAAGCTTTCTTT.

The V call is TRBV6-2 or TRBV6-3, the J call TRBJ2-1; 9 positions agree with TRBD1. Germline CDR1 and CDR2: MNHEY and SVGEGT. V gave up 4 bases and J gave up 0 bases; unmatched junction bases: 7. The CDR3 contains 17 residues. CDR3 region: CASSLDRGKSSYNEQFF. The CDR3 DNA follows: TGTGCCAGCAGTTTGGACAGGGGAAAAAGCTCCTACAATGAGCAGTTCTTC.

This sequence joins TRBV4-3 and TRBJ1-2; the match to TRBD1 covers 9 bases. Germline V gives CDR1 LGHNA, CDR2 YSLEER. The CDR3 is 17 residues long. The V gene end was trimmed by 4 bases and the J gene end by 6 bases; junction bases not matched to a gene: 15. This CDR3 is CASSPNPGTGIPNGYTF. DNA of the CDR3: TGCGCCAGCAGCCCTAATCCCGGGACAGGGATCCCGAATGGCTACACCTTC.

J is TRBJ2-7 and V is TRBV7-9, with D perhaps matching TRBD1 (6 bases). V lost 1 base, J lost 3 bases, and 13 bases lay in between. The CDR3 runs to 15 residues. Germline V CDR1 and CDR2: SEHNR, FQNEAQ (reference sequence). CDR3 in amino acids: CASSLVPAGDYEQYF. CDR3 DNA: TGTGCCAGCAGCTTAGTTCCCGCAGGGGACTACGAGCAGTACTTC.

CDR3 residues: CASRFVGRGDSPLHF. The CDR3 coding sequence is TGTGCCAGCAGATTTGTCGGCAGGGGGGACTCACCCCTCCACTTT. The V gene is TRBV6-5, the J gene TRBJ1-6; 7 bases match TRBD1. The CDR3 sequence is 15 residues long. The junction had 12 bases not matched to a gene; V was cut back by 6 bases and J by 10 bases. Germline values: CDR1 MNHEY, CDR2 SVGAGI.

The CDR3 region is CASSFSPGYNSPLHF. The CDR3 bases are TGTGCCAGCAGCTTTTCCCCAGGTTATAATTCACCCCTCCACTTT. V is TRBV7-6 and J is TRBJ1-6; D call uncertain. V was pared by 3 bases and J by 4 bases, with 10 bases between. CDR3 size: 15 residues. Germline values: CDR1 SGHVS, CDR2 FNYEAQ.

V is TRBV7-9 and J is TRBJ1-1; weak D call: TRBD1 (5 bases). V was clipped by 5 bases and J by 6 bases, with 28 bases between them. Germline loops: CDR1 SEHNR, CDR2 FQNEAQ (reference sequence). This CDR3 is built from 18 residues. The DNA of the CDR3 is TGTGCCAGCAGCCCATTAACCCCCCGGGTGGCGGGGGTGTCTGAAGCTTTCTTT. Protein sequence: CASSPLTPRVAGVSEAFF.

The rearrangement links TRBV29-1 to TRBJ2-1, with 8 bases fitting TRBD2. V shed 3 bases, J shed 8 bases, and the junction held 15 bases outside the gene matches. The germline gives CDR1 SQVTM, CDR2 ANQGSEA. CDR3 size: 16 residues. The CDR3 here is CSVDQLGIAGRDEQFF. Written as DNA, the CDR3 is TGCAGCGTTGATCAACTCGGGATAGCGGGGAGGGATGAGCAGTTCTTC.

The V and J genes are TRBV6-1 and TRBJ2-3, with TRBD1 identical over 10 bases. The V gene end was trimmed by 3 bases and the J gene end by 3 bases; junction bases not matched to a gene: 3. Germline CDR1 MNHNS, CDR2 SASEGT. This CDR3 comprises 15 residues. The CDR3 DNA is TGTGCCAGCAGTGACGTGGGACAGGGGACAGATACGCAGTATTTT. Residues: CASSDVGQGTDTQYF.

The J gene is TRBJ1-1, the V gene TRBV27; D might be TRBD1 (5 bases). Germline V CDR1 and CDR2: MNHEY, SMNVEV (reference sequence). The germline V and J ends were trimmed by 3 bases and 1 base, with 15 bases remaining between them. The CDR3 loop spans 16 amino acids. The CDR3: CASSLGWGDENTEAFF. CDR3 coding DNA: TGTGCCAGCAGTTTGGGTTGGGGCGATGAGAACACTGAAGCTTTCTTT.

This clone was counted a single time. The chain carries TRBV28 and TRBJ1-1; the D gene is possibly TRBD1 (6 bases). Trimming took off 5 bases at V and 0 bases at J, with 10 bases between the two ends. CDR1 is MDHEN and CDR2 is SYDVKM in the germline V gene. The CDR3 runs to 14 residues. CDR3 amino acids: CASSRSGVNTEAFF. CDR3 bases: TGTGCCAGCAGTAGGTCAGGGGTGAACACTGAAGCTTTCTTT. The complete variable domain, with remaining parts taken from reference TRBV28 and TRBJ1-1, reads DVKVTQSSRYLVKRTGEKVFLECVQDMDHENMFWYRQDPGLGLRLIYFSYDVKMKEKGDIPEGYSVSREKKERFSLILESASTNQTSMYLCASSRSGVNTEAFFGQGTRLTVV.

The chain links TRBV18 to TRBJ1-1; 10 bases match TRBD1. Germline lookup yields CDR1 KGHSH and CDR2 LQKENI. J gave up 6 bases and V 4 bases, and 5 bases lay outside the gene matches. CDR3 length equals 14 residues. CDR3 protein: CASSQGDRGSEAFF. The CDR3 nucleotides read TGTGCCAGCTCACAAGGGGACAGGGGCTCTGAAGCTTTCTTT.

There are many counts of this clone. The genes are TRBV6-2 or TRBV6-3 and TRBJ1-5; no firm D call. V was cut by 2 bases and J by 5 bases, with 7 bases left in between. The germline V gene has CDR1 MNHEY and CDR2 SVGEGT. This CDR3 is built from 13 residues. In DNA form, the CDR3 reads TGTGCCAGCAGTTACCAGGAAGATCAGCCCCAGCATTTT. Translation: CASSYQEDQPQHF.

CDR3 protein: CAWSVGEQAEQYF. In DNA, the CDR3 is TGTGCCTGGAGTGTTGGGGAGCAGGCCGAGCAGTACTTC. V usage is TRBV30 and J usage is TRBJ2-7; tentatively, D is TRBD2 (5 bases). The V end was cut by 0 bases, the J end by 6 bases, with 12 bases between. CDR1 and CDR2 from the germline V gene are GTSNPN and SVGIG (reference sequence). This CDR3 is 13 amino acids long.

Details on this clone: Other DNA sequences from this sample encode an identical CDR3 as well. The chain couples TRBV12-3 or TRBV12-4 to TRBJ1-2; 7 bases match TRBD1. The CDR3 runs to 13 residues. J gave up 4 bases and V 6 bases, and 5 bases lay outside the gene matches. This chain's CDR3 is CASSLGQLYGYTF. CDR3 in DNA: TGTGCCAGCAGCTTGGGACAGCTCTATGGCTACACCTTC.

This clone was seen just once. The rearrangement joins TRBV29-1 to TRBJ2-3; the match to TRBD1 covers 7 bases. The ends lost 3 bases at V and 0 bases at J; junction bases unmatched: 0. This CDR3 contains 13 residues. Germline CDR1 SQVTM, CDR2 ANQGSEA. The CDR3 bases are TGCAGCGTTGAGGGACAGAGCACAGATACGCAGTATTTT. Amino acid sequence: CSVEGQSTDTQYF.

V usage is TRBV2 and J usage is TRBJ2-2; TRBD1 matches at 9 bases. Germline V gene lookup returns CDR1 SNHLY and CDR2 FYNNEI. V trimming: 6 bases; J trimming: 4 bases; junction bases outside the gene matches: 3. The CDR3 loop spans 14 amino acids. The CDR3 nucleotides read TGTGCCAGCAGCTTGGACAGGGGCACCGGGGAGCTGTTTTTT. Translated: CASSLDRGTGELFF. The full variable domain, in which reference TRBV2 and TRBJ2-2 provide the parts outside the CDR3, is EPEVTQTPSHQVTQMGQEVILRCVPISNHLYFYWYRQILGQKVEFLVSFYNNEISEKSEIFDDQFSVERPDGSNFTLKIRSTKLEDSAMYFCASSLDRGTGELFFGEGSRLTVL.

For this clone: This sample includes further DNA sequences coding for the same CDR3. The chain uses TRBV30 and TRBJ1-1; D ambiguous. Between the trimmed V and J ends, which lost 0 bases and 1 base, there was a span of 9 bases. Per the germline V gene, CDR1 is GTSNPN and CDR2 is SVGIG (reference sequence). The CDR3 length is 14 residues. The CDR3 DNA is TGTGCCTGGAGTGTCGGGAGAGGGAACACTGAAGCTTTCTTT. Amino acids: CAWSVGRGNTEAFF.

The chain joins TRBV5-1 to TRBJ1-1; 9 bases agree with TRBD1. The CDR3 sequence is 16 residues long. Per the germline V gene, CDR1 is SGHRS and CDR2 is YFSETQ. Trimming at V came to 4 bases and at J to 6 bases, leaving 13 bases not matched to a gene. In DNA form, the CDR3 reads TGCGCCAGCAGCCTGACCCTAACAGGGGGCCGGGCTGAAGCTTTCTTT. Translating gives CASSLTLTGGRAEAFF.

V gene TRBV7-2 combines with J gene TRBJ1-5, with 7 bases lining up with TRBD1. The CDR3 spans 16 residues. Per the germline V gene, CDR1 is SGHTA and CDR2 is FQGNSA. V was clipped by 3 bases and J by 5 bases; unmatched bases: 10. CDR3 in DNA: TGTGCCAGCAGCTTGGCGAGACAGGGTACCCATCAGCCCCAGCATTTT. It is translated as CASSLARQGTHQPQHF.

This chain joins TRBV19 and TRBJ1-1; the match to TRBD1 covers 8 bases. Germline CDR1 reads LNHDA; CDR2 reads SQIVND (reference sequence). The J segment lost 5 bases and the V segment lost 7 bases, leaving 9 bases of the junction unmatched. The CDR3 is 14 amino acids. CDR3 protein: CASTVTGAPTEAFF. The CDR3 nucleotides are TGTGCCAGTACCGTGACAGGGGCCCCGACTGAAGCTTTCTTT.

The chain uses TRBV6-5 and TRBJ1-5; D uncertain. Trimming took off 6 bases at V and 0 bases at J, with 12 bases between the two ends. The germline gives CDR1 MNHEY, CDR2 SVGAGI. This CDR3 is built from 15 residues. CDR3 amino acids: CASSPDSISNQPQHF. The CDR3 bases are TGTGCCAGCAGCCCAGACTCCATTAGCAATCAGCCCCAGCATTTT.

The CDR3 DNA is TGTGCCACCGGGACTAGCGGGGGGTGGGGCAATGAGCAGTTCTTC. Translated: CATGTSGGWGNEQFF. V is TRBV10-3 and J is TRBJ2-1; 15 bases match TRBD2. The CDR3 is 15 residues long. Trimming removed 10 bases from V and 6 bases from J; junction bases left unmatched: 7. Germline loops: CDR1 ENHRY, CDR2 SYGVKD.